The rows below give T cell receptor beta chains drawn from one sample of a study of shared clonotypes between healthy human individuals. Method: immunoSEQ multiplex PCR; TCRdb's copy keeps in-frame clones and lacks some. The data show 550,000 to 700,000 clones, around 73% seen once. The sample consisted of memory CD4+ T cells sorted from blood. The receptors originated from a woman aged 25 to 39 in good health. CDR3s include the opening cysteine and the closing phenylalanine or tryptophan. D genes are given only for firm matches. The size field is filled for only some rows; it gives once, few, many or a size class.

j_call v_call clone_size d_call cdr3_aa cdr3_nt
TRBJ1-2 TRBV30 once NA CAWSHQLGAIYGYTF TGTGCCTGGAGCCATCAATTGGGAGCGATCTATGGCTACACCTTC
TRBJ2-3 TRBV7-2 NA TRBD2 CASSPGLAGDGPQYF TGTGCCAGCAGCCCCGGACTAGCGGGAGATGGTCCGCAGTATTTT
TRBJ1-2 TRBV6-6 NA TRBD1 CASSHRDRGGYGYTF TGTGCCAGCAGCCACCGGGACAGGGGAGGATATGGCTACACCTTC
TRBJ2-7 TRBV25-1 NA NA CASSTTGHPYYEQYF TGTGCCAGCAGTACAACAGGGCACCCCTACTACGAGCAGTACTTC
TRBJ1-1 TRBV11-2 many NA CASSNGGVAEAFF TGTGCCAGCAGCAACGGGGGGGTAGCTGAAGCTTTCTTT
TRBJ2-3 TRBV5-1 NA TRBD1 CASSMGQGSTDTQYF TGCGCCAGCAGCATGGGACAGGGTAGCACAGATACGCAGTATTTT
TRBJ2-2 TRBV6-5 NA NA CASRDQPNTGELFF TGTGCCAGCAGAGATCAACCGAACACCGGGGAGCTGTTTTTT
TRBJ2-2 TRBV27 NA TRBD2 CASRAGTSGTTGELFF TGTGCCAGCAGAGCTGGGACTAGCGGGACAACCGGGGAGCTGTTTTTT
TRBJ1-3 TRBV5-1 few TRBD1 CASSPGTVGNTIYF TGCGCCAGCAGCCCGGGGACAGTCGGAAACACCATATATTTT
TRBJ2-3 TRBV5-1 few NA CASSLNAGNTDTQYF TGCGCCAGCAGCTTGAATGCGGGAAACACAGATACGCAGTATTTT
TRBJ1-5 TRBV4-1 NA NA CASSHSWAAGSNQPQHF TGCGCCAGCAGCCATTCCTGGGCGGCGGGGAGCAATCAGCCCCAGCATTTT
TRBJ1-5 TRBV25-1 many NA CASSVRGDQPQHF TGTGCCAGCAGTGTGAGGGGGGATCAGCCCCAGCATTTT
TRBJ2-5 TRBV21-1 NA NA CASSKGPGLAGGQQETQYF TGTGCCAGCAGCAAAGGTCCGGGACTAGCGGGAGGGCAGCAAGAGACCCAGTACTTC
TRBJ1-2 TRBV30 NA NA CAWSVLVGWYGYTF TGTGCCTGGAGTGTACTAGTCGGATGGTATGGCTACACCTTC
TRBJ1-2 TRBV7-2 many NA CASRLGPTTNYGYTF TGTGCCAGCAGACTGGGACCGACCACTAACTATGGCTACACCTTC
TRBJ1-4 TRBV2 once NA CASRGTDSPNEKLFF TGTGCCAGCAGGGGAACTGACAGCCCTAATGAAAAACTGTTTTTT
TRBJ2-5 TRBV18 NA TRBD1 CASSPNRGQETQYF TGTGCCAGCTCACCTAACAGGGGCCAAGAGACCCAGTACTTC
TRBJ2-7 TRBV10-3 NA TRBD2 CAIASSGRDEQYF TGTGCCATCGCCTCTAGCGGGAGAGACGAGCAGTACTTC
TRBJ2-1 TRBV5-6 NA TRBD1 CASSLWFGRGQGEFF TGTGCCAGCAGCTTGTGGTTTGGTAGGGGACAGGGAGAGTTCTTC
TRBJ1-1 TRBV15 NA NA CATSRGAGTEAFF TGTGCCACCAGCAGGGGGGCCGGCACTGAAGCTTTCTTT
TRBJ1-5 TRBV10-3 few NA CAIAEGGNQPQHF TGTGCCATCGCTGAGGGGGGCAATCAGCCCCAGCATTTT
TRBJ2-7 TRBV28 NA NA CASSLAGTSYEQYF TGTGCCAGCAGTTTAGCGGGAACCTCCTACGAGCAGTACTTC
TRBJ1-4 TRBV28 NA NA CASKLWVPDTTNEKLFF TGTGCCAGCAAACTATGGGTCCCAGATACTACTAATGAAAAACTGTTTTTT
TRBJ2-7 TRBV28 once TRBD2 CASSLDGGSSPYEQYF TGTGCCAGCAGTTTGGATGGCGGGAGTTCGCCCTACGAGCAGTACTTC
TRBJ2-1 TRBV6-5 many TRBD1 CASSWDRENNEQFF TGTGCCAGCAGTTGGGACAGGGAAAACAATGAGCAGTTCTTC
TRBJ2-7 TRBV11-2 many NA CASSLEGSYEQYF TGTGCCAGCAGCTTAGAGGGATCCTACGAGCAGTACTTC
TRBJ1-5 TRBV19 few NA CASSMDSLAQPQHF TGTGCCAGTAGTATGGACAGTTTAGCCCAGCCCCAGCATTTT
TRBJ2-3 TRBV11-2 NA NA CASSLDLVRDTQYF TGTGCCAGCAGCTTAGATTTGGTGCGAGATACGCAGTATTTT
TRBJ2-1 TRBV11-3 NA NA CASSLDSAPNNEQFF TGTGCCAGCAGCTTAGACAGCGCCCCGAACAATGAGCAGTTCTTC
TRBJ1-1 TRBV2 few NA CASSELEMNTEAFF TGTGCCAGCAGTGAATTGGAGATGAACACTGAAGCTTTCTTT
TRBJ2-7 TRBV2 NA TRBD2 CASRTSGSYEQYF TGTGCCAGCCGGACTAGCGGGAGCTACGAGCAGTACTTC
TRBJ2-1 TRBV11-2 NA NA CASSLDQLAEEQFF TGTGCCAGCAGCTTAGATCAGCTTGCAGAAGAGCAGTTCTTC
TRBJ2-1 TRBV5-4 NA NA CASSLAFSSDPEGNEQFF TGTGCCAGCAGCTTGGCCTTTTCTAGCGACCCGGAGGGGAATGAGCAGTTCTTC
TRBJ2-7 TRBV19 NA TRBD2 CASSILAGESYEQYF TGTGCCAGTAGTATTCTGGCGGGAGAATCCTACGAGCAGTACTTC
TRBJ2-5 TRBV11-2 NA TRBD2 CASSPSRGETQYF TGTGCCAGCAGTCCGTCGCGGGGGGAGACCCAGTACTTC
TRBJ2-2 TRBV11-1 NA TRBD2 CASSLVLAENTGELFF TGTGCCAGCAGCTTAGTCCTAGCGGAGAACACCGGGGAGCTGTTTTTT
TRBJ2-7 TRBV28 NA NA CASSQIPGVREQYF TGTGCCAGCAGTCAAATCCCAGGGGTTCGCGAGCAGTACTTC
TRBJ2-3 TRBV25-1 NA NA CASSGRDLDTDTQYF TGTGCCAGCAGTGGCCGGGACCTTGACACAGATACGCAGTATTTT
TRBJ2-2 TRBV19 few NA CASREQGGTGELFF TGTGCCAGTAGGGAACAGGGCGGCACCGGGGAGCTGTTTTTT
TRBJ1-2 TRBV6-6 NA NA CASKHTYGYTF TGTGCCAGCAAACACACCTATGGCTACACCTTC
TRBJ2-2 TRBV4-1 few NA CASSQAGDTGELFF TGCGCCAGCAGCCAAGCCGGGGACACCGGGGAGCTGTTTTTT
TRBJ1-1 TRBV18 NA NA CASSPYREGEAFF TGTGCCAGCTCACCCTACAGGGAGGGGGAAGCTTTCTTT
TRBJ2-7 TRBV29-1 NA NA CSATWNYEQYF TGCAGCGCCACATGGAACTACGAGCAGTACTTC
TRBJ2-1 TRBV5-4 NA TRBD1 CASNKQGPSYNEQFF TGTGCCAGCAACAAACAGGGGCCCTCCTACAATGAGCAGTTCTTC
TRBJ1-5 TRBV5-4 NA NA CASSLGGPDQPQHF TGTGCCAGCAGCTTGGGGGGGCCGGATCAGCCCCAGCATTTT
TRBJ2-3 TRBV6-1 once TRBD1 CASRWTGGADTQYF TGTGCCAGCAGATGGACAGGGGGCGCAGATACGCAGTATTTT
TRBJ1-1 TRBV2 NA NA CASRQTVNTEAFF TGTGCCAGCAGGCAGACAGTGAACACTGAAGCTTTCTTT
TRBJ2-7 TRBV2 NA NA CASSGNYEQYF TGTGCCAGCAGTGGAAACTACGAGCAGTACTTC
TRBJ2-7 TRBV5-4 NA NA CASSPNRGAGPYEQYF TGTGCCAGCAGCCCTAACCGGGGGGCAGGGCCCTACGAGCAGTACTTC
TRBJ2-4 TRBV7-2 once TRBD1 CASSSGQVYLSTKNIQYF TGTGCCAGCAGCAGTGGACAGGTTTACCTCTCGACCAAAAACATTCAGTACTTC
TRBJ1-5 TRBV28 NA NA CASSLLINQPQHF TGTGCCAGCAGTTTACTCATAAATCAGCCCCAGCATTTT
TRBJ1-1 TRBV27 NA NA CASSHLRKGLRTEAFF TGTGCCAGCAGTCATCTGAGGAAGGGGCTCCGCACTGAAGCTTTCTTT